The 18 T cell receptor beta chains presented below share a single source sample, sequenced in a study of OX40 agonist ivuxolimab in advanced cancers. Repertoires were generated with immunoSEQ multiplex PCR, while TCRdb's copy carries only in-frame clones and drops some. The data show 80,000 or so clones, with roughly 89% seen just once and about 0.61% held by the top ten. Here the sequenced sample was CD4+ or CD8+ T cells sorted from blood, taken in a trial of the OX40 agonist ivuxolimab. All receptors derive from an adult with an advanced solid tumor such as melanoma, head and neck, liver or kidney cancer.

The V and J genes are TRBV27 and TRBJ2-3, with no clear D. The CDR3 has 13 residues. V lost 6 bases and J 0 bases, leaving 7 bases between the germline ends. From germline, CDR1 is MNHEY and CDR2 SMNVEV (reference sequence). CDR3 protein: CASRSDSTDTQYF. CDR3 DNA sequence: TGTGCCAGCAGATCGGACAGCACAGATACGCAGTATTTT.

V and J are TRBV4-2 and TRBJ2-7; no firm D call. CDR1 is LGHNA, CDR2 YNFKEQ, per germline. The CDR3 spans 14 residues. V was trimmed by 0 bases and J by 6 bases, leaving 12 bases between them. The CDR3 sequence is CASSQDKDGREQYF. CDR3 nucleotides: TGTGCCAGCAGCCAAGATAAAGACGGCCGCGAGCAGTACTTC.

The V gene is TRBV9, the J gene TRBJ2-1, with 12 nucleotides matching TRBD2. The CDR3 covers 17 residues. V lost 0 bases and J lost 3; bases outside the gene matches: 4. The germline CDR1 and CDR2 sequences are SGDLS and YYNGEE. CDR3 bases: TGTGCCAGCAGCGTAGGGACTAGCGGGGCGAACTACAATGAGCAGTTCTTC. Translation gives CASSVGTSGANYNEQFF.

The gene calls are TRBV19 and TRBJ2-5, with a tentative D call TRBD1 (7 bases). V dropped 4 bases and J dropped 4 bases, with 13 bases sitting between them. The CDR3 is 14 residues long. Germline loops: CDR1 LNHDA, CDR2 SQIVND (reference sequence). Here the CDR3 DNA reads TGTGCCAGTAGTAAAAACAGGGGAGGAGAGACCCAGTACTTC. Protein sequence: CASSKNRGGETQYF.

This clone was detected once. The chain uses TRBV27 and TRBJ2-3; D is ambiguous. CDR3 length: 13 residues. V was clipped by 2 bases and J by 4 bases, with 7 bases between them. Germline V gives CDR1 MNHEY, CDR2 SMNVEV (reference sequence). CDR3 region: CASSLKPPDTQYF. The CDR3 nucleotides are TGTGCCAGCAGTTTAAAACCCCCAGATACGCAGTATTTT.

V and J are TRBV19 and TRBJ2-3; 11 positions match TRBD2. The CDR3 totals 16 residues. Germline-derived CDR1 and CDR2 are LNHDA and SQIVND (reference sequence). Trimming cost V 0 bases and J 2 bases; bases outside gene matches: 1. In DNA form, the CDR3 reads TGTGCCAGTAGTATAGAGACTAGCGGGATCACAGATACGCAGTATTTT. Protein product: CASSIETSGITDTQYF.

The chain recombines TRBV19 with TRBJ2-2; 8 nucleotides agree with TRBD1. V shed 5 bases, J shed 8 bases, and the junction held 10 bases outside the gene matches. The germline V gene has CDR1 LNHDA and CDR2 SQIVND (reference sequence). The CDR3 extends over 15 amino acids. The DNA for the CDR3 is TGTGCCAGTAGTTCTGGACAGGGTGGGTGGGGGGAGCTGTTTTTT. This encodes CASSSGQGGWGELFF.

This clone has just one count. V is TRBV9 and J is TRBJ2-7, with a tentative D call TRBD2 (6 bases). There are 15 residues in the CDR3. The ends were cut back, 3 bases at V and 6 bases at J, with 19 bases in the middle. Germline CDR1 reads SGDLS; CDR2 reads YYNGEE. The CDR3 coding sequence is TGTGCCAGCAGCGCTACTCCAGTGGAGGGAGTCGAGCAGTACTTC. It translates to CASSATPVEGVEQYF.

This clone was seen a single time. This rearrangement joins TRBV11-2 to TRBJ2-3; tentatively, D is TRBD1 (6 bases). The CDR3 is 15 residues long. CDR1 and CDR2 (germline): SGHAT, FQNNGV. The V and J ends lost 5 bases and 5 bases respectively, with 17 bases between them. The CDR3 here is CASSPWDKGEDTQYF. CDR3 DNA sequence: TGTGCCAGCAGCCCGTGGGACAAGGGGGAAGATACGCAGTATTTT.

The chain is built from TRBV5-1 and TRBJ2-5, with D perhaps given as TRBD1 or TRBD2 (5 bases each). Trimming took off 1 base at V and 2 bases at J, with 15 bases between the two ends. The germline CDR1 and CDR2 sequences are SGHRS and YFSETQ. The CDR3 runs 16 residues. The CDR3 protein is CASSLSGTPSQETQYF. The CDR3, as DNA: TGCGCCAGCAGCTTGTCCGGGACCCCCTCTCAAGAGACCCAGTACTTC.

The chain is built from TRBV30 and TRBJ1-3; a possible D gene is TRBD1 (6 bases). Germline assignment: CDR1 GTSNPN and CDR2 SVGIG (reference sequence). Trimming shortened V by 2 bases and J by 2 bases, and 16 bases separated the two germline ends. CDR3 size: 16 residues. The DNA of the CDR3 is TGTGCCTGGAGTCAAGGGGCAGGGGTCCCTGGAAACACCATATATTTT. The encoded protein is CAWSQGAGVPGNTIYF.

The rearrangement links TRBV30 to TRBJ2-5; 9 bases fit TRBD2. The CDR3 extends over 16 amino acids. Germline values: CDR1 GTSNPN, CDR2 SVGIG (reference sequence). V gave up 4 bases and J gave up 1 base; unmatched junction bases: 10. As DNA, the CDR3 is TGTGCCTGGACCCTCGGTCTAGCGGGAACCCAAGAGACCCAGTACTTC. Translated, it gives CAWTLGLAGTQETQYF.

The rearrangement joins TRBV19 to TRBJ2-5; D may be TRBD1 or TRBD2 (5 bases each). The CDR3 totals 14 residues. V was pared by 6 bases and J by 2 bases, with 13 bases between. From germline, CDR1 is LNHDA and CDR2 SQIVND (reference sequence). The CDR3 loop is CASSPGTEQETQYF. For the CDR3, the DNA is TGTGCCAGTAGCCCAGGGACGGAACAAGAGACCCAGTACTTC.

The chain combines TRBV18 with TRBJ2-7, with D possibly matching TRBD1 (6 bases). The V and J ends lost 0 bases and 9 bases respectively, with 12 bases between them. Germline loops: CDR1 KGHSH, CDR2 LQKENI. This CDR3 has 13 amino acids. The CDR3 nucleotides read TGTGCCAGCTCACCACCCGACAGGTTGGGGCAGTACTTC. This gives the protein CASSPPDRLGQYF. Complete variable domain (other parts from reference TRBV18 and TRBJ2-7): NAGVMQNPRHLVRRRGQEARLRCSPMKGHSHVYWYRQLPEEGLKFMVYLQKENIIDESGMPKERFSAEFPKEGPSILRIQQVVRGDSAAYFCASSPPDRLGQYFGPGTRLTVT.

The chain carries TRBV11-2 and TRBJ1-2; the D gene is possibly TRBD1 (5 bases). The V end was cut by 1 base, the J end by 1 base, with 7 bases between. The CDR3 length is 14 residues. Germline-derived CDR1 and CDR2 are SGHAT and FQNNGV. In nucleotides, the CDR3 is TGTGCCAGCAGCTTAGGGCAGGGTAACTATGGCTACACCTTC. Translating it yields CASSLGQGNYGYTF. The entire variable domain, with the rest obtained from reference TRBV11-2 and TRBJ1-2, is as follows: EAGVAQSPRYKIIEKRQSVAFWCNPISGHATLYWYQQILGQGPKLLIQFQNNGVVDDSQLPKDRFSAERLKGVDSTLKIQPAKLEDSAVYLCASSLGQGNYGYTFGSGTRLTVV.

The J gene is TRBJ2-2, the V gene TRBV19, with TRBD1 identical over 9 bases. V dropped 5 bases and J dropped 8; count of bases not matched to a gene: 6. CDR3 length equals 14 residues. The germline V gene has CDR1 LNHDA and CDR2 SQIVND (reference sequence). In DNA form, the CDR3 reads TGTGCCAGTAGTCTCGGGGACAGGGTAGGGGAGCTGTTTTTT. Translating gives CASSLGDRVGELFF. Using reference TRBV19 and TRBJ2-2 for the parts outside the CDR3, the full variable domain is DGGITQSPKYLFRKEGQNVTLSCEQNLNHDAMYWYRQDPGQGLRLIYYSQIVNDFQKGDIAEGYSVSREKKESFPLTVTSAQKNPTAFYLCASSLGDRVGELFFGEGSRLTVL.

The chain employs TRBV5-6 and TRBJ1-5; 9 nucleotides line up with TRBD1. V shed 4 bases, J shed 7 bases, and the junction held 9 bases outside the gene matches. The CDR3 is 15 amino acids. The V gene's germline CDR1 is SGHDT and CDR2 YYEEEE. The CDR3, as DNA: TGTGCCAGCAGCGACAGGGACAGGGCCCACCAGCCCCAGCATTTT. It codes for CASSDRDRAHQPQHF.

This chain connects TRBV7-8 to TRBJ2-1, with a tentative D call TRBD2 (5 bases). CDR1 and CDR2 (germline): SGHVS, FQNEAQ. V lost 6 bases to trimming and J lost 4 bases, with 10 bases between them. The CDR3 has 13 amino acids. CDR3 DNA sequence: TGTGCCAGCAGGGACGGGGAGTACAATGAGCAGTTCTTC. This gives the protein CASRDGEYNEQFF.